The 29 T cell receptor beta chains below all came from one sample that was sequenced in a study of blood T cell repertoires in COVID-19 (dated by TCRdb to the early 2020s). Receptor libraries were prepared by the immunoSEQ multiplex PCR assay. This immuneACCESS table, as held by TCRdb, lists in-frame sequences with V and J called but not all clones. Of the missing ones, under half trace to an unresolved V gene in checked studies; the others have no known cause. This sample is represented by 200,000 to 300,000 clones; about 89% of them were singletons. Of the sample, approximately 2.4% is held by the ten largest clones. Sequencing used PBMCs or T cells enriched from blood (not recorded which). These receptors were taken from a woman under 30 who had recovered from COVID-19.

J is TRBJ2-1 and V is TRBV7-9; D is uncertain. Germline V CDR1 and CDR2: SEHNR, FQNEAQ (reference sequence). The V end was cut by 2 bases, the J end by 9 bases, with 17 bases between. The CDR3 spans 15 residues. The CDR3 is CASSLHFWASPEQFF. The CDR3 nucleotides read TGTGCCAGCAGCTTACATTTTTGGGCGAGCCCTGAGCAGTTCTTC.

The CDR3 nucleotides read TGCGCCAGCAGCTCTGGGACAGGCTATGACTATGGCTACACCTTC. Translating it yields CASSSGTGYDYGYTF. V is TRBV5-1 and J is TRBJ1-2, with 8 bases identical to TRBD1. V shed 3 bases and J 3 bases; nucleotides not matched to a gene: 7. The CDR3 covers 15 residues. Per the germline V gene, CDR1 is SGHRS and CDR2 is YFSETQ.

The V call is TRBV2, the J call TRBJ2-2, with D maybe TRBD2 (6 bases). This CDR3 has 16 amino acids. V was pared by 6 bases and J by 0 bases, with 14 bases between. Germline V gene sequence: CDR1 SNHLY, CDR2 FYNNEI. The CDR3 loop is CASSWTGVTNTGELFF. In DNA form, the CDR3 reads TGTGCCAGCAGCTGGACGGGGGTCACGAACACCGGGGAGCTGTTTTTT.

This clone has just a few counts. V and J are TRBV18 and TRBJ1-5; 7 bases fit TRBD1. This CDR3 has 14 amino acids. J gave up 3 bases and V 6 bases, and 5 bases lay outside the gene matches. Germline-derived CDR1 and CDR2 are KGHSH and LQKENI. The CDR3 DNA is TGTGCCAGCTCGGAGGGACAGATCAATCAGCCCCAGCATTTT. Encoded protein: CASSEGQINQPQHF.

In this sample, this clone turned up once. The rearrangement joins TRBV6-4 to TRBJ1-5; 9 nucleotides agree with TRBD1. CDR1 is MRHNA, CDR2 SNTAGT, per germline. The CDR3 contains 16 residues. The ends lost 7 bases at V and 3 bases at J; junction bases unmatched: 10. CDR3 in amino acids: CASTRRDRVFNQPQHF. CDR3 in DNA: TGTGCCAGCACCCGCAGGGACAGGGTTTTCAATCAGCCCCAGCATTTT.

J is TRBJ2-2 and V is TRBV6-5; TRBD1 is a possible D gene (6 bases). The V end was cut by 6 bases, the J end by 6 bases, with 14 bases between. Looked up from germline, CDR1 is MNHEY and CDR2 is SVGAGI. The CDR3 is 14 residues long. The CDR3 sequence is CASSPGASSGELFF. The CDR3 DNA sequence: TGTGCCAGCAGCCCAGGGGCGTCGTCCGGGGAGCTGTTTTTT.

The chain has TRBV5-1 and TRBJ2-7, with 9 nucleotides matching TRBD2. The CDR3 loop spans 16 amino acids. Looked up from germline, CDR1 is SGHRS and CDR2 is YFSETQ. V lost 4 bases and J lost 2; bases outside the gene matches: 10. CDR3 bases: TGCGCCAGCAGCCCGGATGGCCCTAGCGGGACCTACGAGCAGTACTTC. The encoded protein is CASSPDGPSGTYEQYF.

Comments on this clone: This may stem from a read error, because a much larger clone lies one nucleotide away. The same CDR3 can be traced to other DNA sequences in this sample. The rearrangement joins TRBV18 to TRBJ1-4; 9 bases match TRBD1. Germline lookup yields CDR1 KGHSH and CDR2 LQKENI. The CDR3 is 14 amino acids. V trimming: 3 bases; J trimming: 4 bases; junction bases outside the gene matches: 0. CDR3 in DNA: TGTGCCAGCTCACCGGACAGGGGTAATGAAAAACTGTTTTTT. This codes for CASSPDRGNEKLFF.

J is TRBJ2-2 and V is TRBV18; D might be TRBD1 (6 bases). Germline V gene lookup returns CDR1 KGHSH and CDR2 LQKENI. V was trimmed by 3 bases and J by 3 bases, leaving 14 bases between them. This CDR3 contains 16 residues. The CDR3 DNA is TGTGCCAGCTCACCTACAGGGCGGCGAGACACCGGGGAGCTGTTTTTT. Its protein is CASSPTGRRDTGELFF. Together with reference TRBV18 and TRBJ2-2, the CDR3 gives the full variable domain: NAGVMQNPRHLVRRRGQEARLRCSPMKGHSHVYWYRQLPEEGLKFMVYLQKENIIDESGMPKERFSAEFPKEGPSILRIQQVVRGDSAAYFCASSPTGRRDTGELFFGEGSRLTVL.

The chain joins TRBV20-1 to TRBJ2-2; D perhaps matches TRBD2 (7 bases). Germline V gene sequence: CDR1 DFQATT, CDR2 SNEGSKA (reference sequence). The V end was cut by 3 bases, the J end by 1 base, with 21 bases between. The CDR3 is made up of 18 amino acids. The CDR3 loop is CSASPSSAGAMNTGELFF. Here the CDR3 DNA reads TGCAGTGCTAGTCCATCCTCTGCGGGGGCAATGAACACCGGGGAGCTGTTTTTT.

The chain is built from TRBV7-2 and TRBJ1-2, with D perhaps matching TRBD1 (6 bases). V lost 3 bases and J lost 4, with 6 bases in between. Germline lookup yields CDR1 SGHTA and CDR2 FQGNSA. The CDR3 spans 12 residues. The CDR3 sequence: CASSLDSYGYTF. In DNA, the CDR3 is TGTGCCAGCAGCTTGGACAGCTATGGCTACACCTTC. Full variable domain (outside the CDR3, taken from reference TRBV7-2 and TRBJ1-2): GAGVSQSPSNKVTEKGKDVELRCDPISGHTALYWYRQSLGQGLEFLIYFQGNSAPDKSGLPSDRFSAERTGGSVSTLTIQRTQQEDSAVYLCASSLDSYGYTFGSGTRLTVV.

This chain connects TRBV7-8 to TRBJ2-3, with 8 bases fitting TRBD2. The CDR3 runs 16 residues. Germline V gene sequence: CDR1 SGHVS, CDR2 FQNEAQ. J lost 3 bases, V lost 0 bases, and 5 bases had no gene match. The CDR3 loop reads CASSLASGTRTDTQYF. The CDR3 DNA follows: TGTGCCAGCAGCTTAGCTAGCGGGACAAGAACAGATACGCAGTATTTT.

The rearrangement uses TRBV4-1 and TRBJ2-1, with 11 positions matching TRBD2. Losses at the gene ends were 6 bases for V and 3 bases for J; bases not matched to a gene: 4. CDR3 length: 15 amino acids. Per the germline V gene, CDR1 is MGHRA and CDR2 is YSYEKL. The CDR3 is CASRSLAGDYNEQFF. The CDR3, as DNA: TGCGCCAGCAGGTCACTAGCGGGGGACTACAATGAGCAGTTCTTC.

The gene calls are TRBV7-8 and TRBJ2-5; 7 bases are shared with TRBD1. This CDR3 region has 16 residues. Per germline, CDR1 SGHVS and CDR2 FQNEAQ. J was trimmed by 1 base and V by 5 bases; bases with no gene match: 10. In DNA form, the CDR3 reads TGTGCCAGCAGCGAAAACCCGGGGACAGTCCAAGAGACCCAGTACTTC. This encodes CASSENPGTVQETQYF.

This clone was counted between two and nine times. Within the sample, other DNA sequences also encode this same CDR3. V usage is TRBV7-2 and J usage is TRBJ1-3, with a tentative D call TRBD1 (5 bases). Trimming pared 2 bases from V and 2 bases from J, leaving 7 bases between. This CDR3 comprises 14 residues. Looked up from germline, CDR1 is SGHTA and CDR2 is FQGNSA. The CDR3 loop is CASSLTGAGNTIYF. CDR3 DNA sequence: TGTGCCAGCAGCTTAACAGGTGCTGGAAACACCATATATTTT.

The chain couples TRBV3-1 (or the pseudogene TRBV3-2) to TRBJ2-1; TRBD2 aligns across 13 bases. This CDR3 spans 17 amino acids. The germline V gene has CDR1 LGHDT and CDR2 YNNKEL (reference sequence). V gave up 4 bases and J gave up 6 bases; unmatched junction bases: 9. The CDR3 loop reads CASSPRTSGGGGNEQFF. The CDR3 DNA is TGTGCCAGCAGCCCTAGGACTAGCGGGGGAGGGGGCAATGAGCAGTTCTTC.

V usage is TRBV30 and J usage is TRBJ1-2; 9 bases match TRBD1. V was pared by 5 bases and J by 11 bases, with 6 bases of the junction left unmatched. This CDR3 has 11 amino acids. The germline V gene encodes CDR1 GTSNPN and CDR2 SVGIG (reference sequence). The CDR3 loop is CAWSQGATYTF. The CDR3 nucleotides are TGTGCCTGGTCACAGGGGGCGACATACACCTTC.

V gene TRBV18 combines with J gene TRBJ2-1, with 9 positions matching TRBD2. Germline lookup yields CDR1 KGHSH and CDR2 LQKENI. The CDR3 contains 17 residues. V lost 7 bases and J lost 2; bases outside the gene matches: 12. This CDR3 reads CASFPPGLAIPYNEQFF. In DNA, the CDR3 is TGTGCCAGCTTCCCCCCGGGACTAGCAATTCCCTACAATGAGCAGTTCTTC.

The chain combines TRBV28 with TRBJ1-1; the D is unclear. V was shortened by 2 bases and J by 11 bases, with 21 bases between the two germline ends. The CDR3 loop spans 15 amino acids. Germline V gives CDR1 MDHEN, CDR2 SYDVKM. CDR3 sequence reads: CASSLRGSGLEWAFF. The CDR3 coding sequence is TGTGCCAGCAGTTTACGTGGGAGTGGGTTGGAGTGGGCTTTCTTT.

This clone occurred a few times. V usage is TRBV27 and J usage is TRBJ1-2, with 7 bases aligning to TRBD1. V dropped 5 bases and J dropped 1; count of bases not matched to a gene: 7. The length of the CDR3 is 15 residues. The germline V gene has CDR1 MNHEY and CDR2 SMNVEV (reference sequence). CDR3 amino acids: CASSPHRGYNYGYTF. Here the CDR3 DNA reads TGTGCCAGCAGTCCCCACAGGGGATATAACTATGGCTACACCTTC.

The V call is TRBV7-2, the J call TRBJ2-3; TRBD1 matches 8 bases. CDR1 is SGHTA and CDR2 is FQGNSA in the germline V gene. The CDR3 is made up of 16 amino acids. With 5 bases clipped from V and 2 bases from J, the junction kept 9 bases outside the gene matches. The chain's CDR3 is CASSLRTGTATDTQYF. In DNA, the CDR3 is TGTGCCAGCAGCCTTCGGACAGGGACAGCCACAGATACGCAGTATTTT.

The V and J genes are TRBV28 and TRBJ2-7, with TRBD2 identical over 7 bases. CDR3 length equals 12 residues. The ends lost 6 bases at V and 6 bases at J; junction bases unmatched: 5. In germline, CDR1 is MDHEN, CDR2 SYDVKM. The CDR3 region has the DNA TGTGCCAGCAGGGCGCGGGAGCTCGAGCAGTACTTC. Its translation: CASRARELEQYF.

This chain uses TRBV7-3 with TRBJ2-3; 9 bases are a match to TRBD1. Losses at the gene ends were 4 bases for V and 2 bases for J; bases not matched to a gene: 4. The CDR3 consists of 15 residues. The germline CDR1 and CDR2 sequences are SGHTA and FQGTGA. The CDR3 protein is CASSSGTGITDTQYF. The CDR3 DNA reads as TGTGCCAGCAGCTCCGGGACAGGGATCACAGATACGCAGTATTTT.

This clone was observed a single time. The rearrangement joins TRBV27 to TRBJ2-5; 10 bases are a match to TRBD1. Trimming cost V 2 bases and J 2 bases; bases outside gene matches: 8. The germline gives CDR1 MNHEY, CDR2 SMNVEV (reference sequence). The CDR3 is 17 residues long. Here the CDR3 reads CASSLGFMDRGQETQYF. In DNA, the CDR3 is TGTGCCAGCAGTTTAGGGTTCATGGACAGGGGGCAAGAGACCCAGTACTTC.

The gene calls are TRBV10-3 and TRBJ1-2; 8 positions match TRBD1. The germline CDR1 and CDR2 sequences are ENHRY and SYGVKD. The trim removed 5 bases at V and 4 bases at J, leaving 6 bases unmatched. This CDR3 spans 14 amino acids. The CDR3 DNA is TGTGCCATCAGTTCCGGACAGGGAGGCTATGGCTACACCTTC. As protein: CAISSGQGGYGYTF.

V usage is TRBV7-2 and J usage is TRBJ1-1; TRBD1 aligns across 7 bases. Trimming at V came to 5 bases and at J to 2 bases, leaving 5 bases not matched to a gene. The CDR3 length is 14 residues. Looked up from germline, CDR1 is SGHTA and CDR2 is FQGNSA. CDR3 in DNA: TGTGCCAGCAGCGTCGGGACAGCCAACACTGAAGCTTTCTTT. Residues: CASSVGTANTEAFF.

CDR3 amino acids: CASTRQLNYGYTF. DNA for the CDR3: TGTGCCAGCACACGCCAACTTAACTATGGCTACACCTTC. This sequence joins TRBV12-3 or TRBV12-4 and TRBJ1-2; D gene ambiguous. The CDR3 loop spans 13 amino acids. With 7 bases removed from V and 1 base from J, the gap between germline ends came to 10 bases.

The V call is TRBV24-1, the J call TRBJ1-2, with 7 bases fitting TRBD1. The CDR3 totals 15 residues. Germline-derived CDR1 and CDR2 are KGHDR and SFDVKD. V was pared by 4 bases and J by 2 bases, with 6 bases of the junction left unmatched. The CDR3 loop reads CATSDAGQQNYGYTF. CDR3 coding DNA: TGTGCCACCAGTGACGCGGGACAGCAAAACTATGGCTACACCTTC.

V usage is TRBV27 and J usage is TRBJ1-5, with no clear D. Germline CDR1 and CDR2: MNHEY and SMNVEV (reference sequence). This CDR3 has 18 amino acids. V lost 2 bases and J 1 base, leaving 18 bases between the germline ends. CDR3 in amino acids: CASSLRPLRAGSNQPQHF. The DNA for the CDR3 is TGTGCCAGCAGTTTAAGACCCCTGAGGGCTGGAAGCAATCAGCCCCAGCATTTT.